Shown below are 2 T cell receptor beta chains from a single sample sequenced in a study of shared clonotypes between healthy human individuals. Assay used: immunoSEQ multiplex PCR; TCRdb lists only in-frame clones, some missing. The sample has about 2.4 million clones; 80% to 95% are singletons. The source material was naive CD4+ T cells from PBMCs. Regarding subset: CD45RA+ positively selected. Receptors originate from a young man in good health. Some clones in this sample may be carry-over from other donors' samples.

The chain is built from TRBV5-1 and TRBJ2-3, with D perhaps TRBD1 (5 bases). Germline V gene data show CDR1 as SGHRS and CDR2 as YFSETQ. Trimming removed 9 bases from V and 2 bases from J, with 13 bases in between. This CDR3 has 13 residues. The DNA of the CDR3 is TGCGCCACCAACAGGTATTACACAGATACGCAGTATTTT. This codes for CATNRYYTDTQYF.

The chain employs TRBV15 and TRBJ2-7; TRBD2 matches at 8 bases. V gave up 1 base and J gave up 2 bases; unmatched junction bases: 7. There are 16 residues in the CDR3. Germline V CDR1 and CDR2: LNHNV, YYDKDF (reference sequence). The CDR3 sequence: CATSRVDTGGPYEQYF. DNA for the CDR3: TGTGCCACCAGCAGAGTCGACACGGGAGGGCCCTACGAGCAGTACTTC.